One sample yielded the 20 T cell receptor beta chains listed below, sequenced in a study of blood T cell repertoires in COVID-19. Here immunoSEQ multiplex PCR was the method, and the copy in TCRdb shows in-frame clones only, minus some. The sample lists fewer than 90,000 clones; roughly 80% were seen once. Sequencing was carried out using peripheral blood. The source is a woman aged 50 to 65 with acute or convalescent COVID-19.

V usage is TRBV4-1 and J usage is TRBJ2-5; 9 nucleotides agree with TRBD1. The ends lost 4 bases at V and 5 bases at J; junction bases unmatched: 5. Looked up from germline, CDR1 is MGHRA and CDR2 is YSYEKL. The CDR3 extends over 14 amino acids. In DNA, the CDR3 is TGCGCCAGCAGCCCTAGACAGGGGGGGGAGACCCAGTACTTC. Translation gives CASSPRQGGETQYF.

This chain connects TRBV27 to TRBJ2-7, with 8 bases that match TRBD2. The germline gives CDR1 MNHEY, CDR2 SMNVEV (reference sequence). V shed 5 bases and J 0 bases; nucleotides not matched to a gene: 9. The CDR3 sequence is 16 residues long. CDR3 loop: CASSPPPAGASYEQYF. CDR3 in DNA: TGTGCCAGCAGTCCCCCCCCAGCGGGGGCCTCCTACGAGCAGTACTTC.

V gene TRBV2 combines with J gene TRBJ2-7; 8 positions match TRBD1. The germline V gene has CDR1 SNHLY and CDR2 FYNNEI. There are 13 residues in the CDR3. The junction had 7 bases not matched to a gene; V was cut back by 5 bases and J by 7 bases. CDR3: CASSRQGPGEQYF. CDR3 bases: TGTGCCAGCAGTCGACAGGGGCCAGGGGAGCAGTACTTC.

The rearrangement links TRBV15 to TRBJ1-5, with unresolved D. Trimming took off 5 bases at V and 0 bases at J, with 17 bases between the two ends. The CDR3 length is 17 residues. Germline V lookup: CDR1 LNHNV, CDR2 YYDKDF (reference sequence). The CDR3 sequence: CATSPIADGYSNQPQHF. In DNA, the CDR3 is TGTGCCACCAGCCCGATAGCGGACGGCTATAGCAATCAGCCCCAGCATTTT.

CDR3 coding DNA: TGTGCTAGTGGCGCCAGGGGGCTGCCTTCGGACGAGCAGTACTTC. Its translation: CASGARGLPSDEQYF. The chain combines TRBV12-5 with TRBJ2-7; 8 bases map to TRBD1. CDR1 LGHNT and CDR2 FRNRAP come from the germline V gene. This CDR3 is 15 amino acids long. The trim removed 6 bases at V and 5 bases at J, leaving 12 bases unmatched.

The chain links TRBV11-2 to TRBJ1-2, with TRBD1 as a possible D gene (5 bases). The germline V gene encodes CDR1 SGHAT and CDR2 FQNNGV. V was cut by 3 bases and J by 8 bases, with 13 bases left in between. The CDR3 loop spans 13 amino acids. CDR3 DNA: TGTGCCAGCAGCTTTGGGGCGGTGAGCGGCTACACCTTC. Its translation: CASSFGAVSGYTF.

This clone appeared a few times. The chain uses TRBV5-1 and TRBJ1-1; weak D call: TRBD1 (6 bases). Trimming stripped 4 bases from V and 0 bases from J, with 16 bases between. This CDR3 region has 16 residues. CDR1 and CDR2 (germline): SGHRS, YFSETQ. The CDR3 region is CASSTGQNYLNTEAFF. The CDR3 coding sequence is TGCGCCAGCAGCACCGGACAGAACTATCTGAACACTGAAGCTTTCTTT.

This chain links TRBV28 with TRBJ1-3; D is uncertain. The V and J ends lost 6 bases and 0 bases respectively, with 24 bases between them. The CDR3 is 19 residues long. Germline CDR1 is MDHEN and CDR2 is SYDVKM. CDR3 residues: CASREVGQATIYSGNTIYF. The CDR3 DNA reads as TGTGCCAGCAGGGAGGTTGGGCAGGCCACCATCTACTCTGGAAACACCATATATTTT.

This clone was seen a few times. The CDR3: CASSFGQDSPLHF. The CDR3 nucleotides read TGTGCCAGCAGCTTCGGCCAGGATTCACCCCTCCACTTT. V is TRBV7-2 and J is TRBJ1-6; no definite D call. V lost 3 bases and J 8 bases, leaving 8 bases between the germline ends. The CDR3 loop spans 13 amino acids. From germline, CDR1 is SGHTA and CDR2 FQGNSA. The full variable domain, its missing parts supplied by reference TRBV7-2 and TRBJ1-6, is GAGVSQSPSNKVTEKGKDVELRCDPISGHTALYWYRQSLGQGLEFLIYFQGNSAPDKSGLPSDRFSAERTGGSVSTLTIQRTQQEDSAVYLCASSFGQDSPLHFGNGTRLTVT.

The V and J genes are TRBV7-8 and TRBJ2-5, with 11 nucleotides matching TRBD2. Losses at the gene ends were 0 bases for V and 5 bases for J; bases not matched to a gene: 11. CDR3 size: 18 residues. The germline gives CDR1 SGHVS, CDR2 FQNEAQ. CDR3 amino acids: CASSLAHGSGGARETQYF. The CDR3 DNA reads as TGTGCCAGCAGCTTAGCGCATGGTAGCGGGGGGGCTCGGGAGACCCAGTACTTC.

Regarding this clone: The germline gene is not matched at one end of the junction; a read error may be the cause. This chain uses TRBV7-2 with TRBJ1-1; no clear D. The CDR3 extends over 12 amino acids. The V gene's germline CDR1 is SGHTA and CDR2 FQGNSA. CDR3 in amino acids: CASSPLRTSGIF. As DNA, the CDR3 is TGTGCCAGCAGCCCCCTCCGCACTAGCGGGATCTTT. Drawing the rest from reference TRBV7-2 and TRBJ1-1, the complete variable domain is GAGVSQSPSNKVTEKGKDVELRCDPISGHTALYWYRQSLGQGLEFLIYFQGNSAPDKSGLPSDRFSAERTGGSVSTLTIQRTQQEDSAVYLCASSPLRTSGIFGQGTRLTVV.

This clone is termed medium-sized. This chain links TRBV6-5 with TRBJ2-1, with 10 positions matching TRBD2. The germline gives CDR1 MNHEY, CDR2 SVGAGI. After removal of 2 bases from V and 10 bases from J, the junction contained 8 bases not matched to a gene. The CDR3 extends over 15 amino acids. This CDR3 reads CASSYPRSSGGEQFF. The CDR3 nucleotides are TGTGCCAGCAGTTACCCGCGGAGTAGCGGGGGGGAGCAGTTCTTC.

This clone was observed once. This chain uses TRBV3-1 (or the pseudogene TRBV3-2) with TRBJ2-3; D might be TRBD1 (6 bases). CDR1 is LGHDT, CDR2 YNNKEL, per germline (reference sequence). V gave up 4 bases and J gave up 2 bases, with 13 bases separating them. This CDR3 comprises 15 residues. CDR3 nucleotide sequence: TGTGCCAGCAGCCGACAGGACTTGAACACAGATACGCAGTATTTT. Translation: CASSRQDLNTDTQYF.

The gene calls are TRBV19 and TRBJ1-5; no firm D call. Trimming shortened V by 6 bases and J by 4 bases, and 7 bases separated the two germline ends. Germline-derived CDR1 and CDR2 are LNHDA and SQIVND (reference sequence). This CDR3 has 12 residues. The DNA of the CDR3 is TGTGCCAGTAGGGCCCCTAATCAGCCCCAGCATTTT. This encodes CASRAPNQPQHF.

This chain links TRBV10-1 with TRBJ2-3; TRBD2 is a possible D gene (5 bases). The CDR3 sequence is 17 residues long. Germline V gene data show CDR1 as WNHNN and CDR2 as SYGVQD (reference sequence). V was shortened by 0 bases and J by 0 bases, with 13 bases between the two germline ends. CDR3: CASSESNRTASTDTQYF. The CDR3 bases are TGCGCCAGCAGTGAGTCGAATCGGACTGCTAGCACAGATACGCAGTATTTT.

The chain links TRBV29-1 to TRBJ2-5; weak D call: TRBD2 (5 bases). Trimming left V 6 bases short and J 14 bases short, with 22 bases between. Germline-derived CDR1 and CDR2 are SQVTM and ANQGSEA. The CDR3 spans 12 residues. DNA of the CDR3: TGCAGCGTAAAGCGGTCGGAGGCTTTAGTATACTTC. Translated, it gives CSVKRSEALVYF.

This chain joins TRBV7-2 and TRBJ1-2, with 8 bases matching TRBD1. The V gene's germline CDR1 is SGHTA and CDR2 FQGNSA. Losses at the gene ends were 5 bases for V and 6 bases for J; bases not matched to a gene: 2. This CDR3 is 12 amino acids long. The CDR3 nucleotides are TGTGCCAGCAGCCCGACAGGGGATGGCTACACCTTC. This codes for CASSPTGDGYTF.

The CDR3 here is CASSKTGRGNQPQHF. CDR3 DNA sequence: TGTGCCAGCAGCAAGACAGGGAGAGGCAATCAGCCCCAGCATTTT. The J gene is TRBJ1-5, the V gene TRBV5-8; TRBD1 aligns across 7 bases. Germline V gene data show CDR1 as SGHTS and CDR2 as YDEGEE. The CDR3 totals 15 residues. The trim removed 4 bases at V and 2 bases at J, leaving 6 bases unmatched. Full variable domain (remainder filled in from reference TRBV5-8 and TRBJ1-5): EAGVTQSPTHLIKTRGQQATLRCSPISGHTSVYWYQQALGLGLQFLLWYDEGEERNRGNFPPRFSGRQFPNYSSELNVNALELEDSALYLCASSKTGRGNQPQHFGDGTRLSIL.

With regard to this clone: The conserved closing phenylalanine or tryptophan is absent in this CDR3, likely reflecting a read error. The limits of the CDR3 on the DNA are not certain, so only TCRdb's listed CDR3 is given. J is TRBJ1-1 and V is TRBV1. TRBV1 is flagged as a pseudogene. Ends included, the CDR3 has 10 residues. The CDR3 loop is CTSSQEDQAS.

This chain joins TRBV7-8 and TRBJ1-1; D unclear. CDR1 is SGHVS, CDR2 FQNEAQ, per germline. There are 14 residues in the CDR3. The V end lost 1 base, the J end lost 3 bases, and 9 bases lay between the germline ends. CDR3 coding DNA: TGTGCCAGCAGCTTAGAGTTTCAGGACACTGAAGCTTTCTTT. The encoded protein is CASSLEFQDTEAFF.